These 18 T cell receptor beta chains share one sample of origin, sequenced in a study of OX40 agonist ivuxolimab in advanced cancers. Here immunoSEQ multiplex PCR was the method, and the copy in TCRdb shows in-frame clones only, minus some. The repertoire consists of tens of thousands of clones, with 80% to 90% occurring once and the leading ten covering 0.3% to 0.45%. Sample: CD4+ or CD8+ T cells sorted from blood, taken in a trial of the OX40 agonist ivuxolimab. The receptors were sampled from an adult with an advanced solid tumor such as melanoma, head and neck, liver or kidney cancer.

The chain combines TRBV5-4 with TRBJ2-1; possibly TRBD2 for D (6 bases). The CDR3 is 16 amino acids. Per germline, CDR1 SGHNT and CDR2 YYREEE (reference sequence). The V end was cut by 4 bases, the J end by 4 bases, with 18 bases between. The CDR3 protein is CASSPSGSASYNEQFF. DNA of the CDR3: TGTGCCAGCAGCCCCAGCGGGTCGGCTAGTTACAATGAGCAGTTCTTC.

In nucleotides, the CDR3 is TGCGCCAGCGAAAAGACAGGGGTCGGGCCCTTCTACTCTGGGGCCAACGTCCTGACTTTC. Translated: CASEKTGVGPFYSGANVLTF. J is TRBJ2-6 and V is TRBV10-1; 8 positions match TRBD1. Trimming cost V 8 bases and J 0 bases; bases outside gene matches: 18. CDR3 length equals 20 residues. Germline CDR1 WNHNN, CDR2 SYGVQD (reference sequence).

This clone was detected a few times. CDR3 loop: CASSGGSGRTSTGELFF. The CDR3 DNA follows: TGTGCCAGCAGCGGGGGTAGCGGGAGGACGTCCACCGGGGAGCTGTTTTTT. The rearrangement joins TRBV9 to TRBJ2-2; 10 bases map to TRBD2. V lost 3 bases, J lost 4 bases, and 9 bases stayed unmatched. Germline V gene data show CDR1 as SGDLS and CDR2 as YYNGEE. The CDR3 is 17 amino acids.

This clone is a singleton in its sample. This sequence joins TRBV5-7 and TRBJ2-7; D might be TRBD1 or TRBD2, each matching 6 bases. TRBV5-7 is marked as an open reading frame, function uncertain. V was trimmed by 4 bases and J by 11 bases, leaving 13 bases between them. CDR3 length equals 11 residues. The CDR3 DNA is TGTGCCAGCAGCCGAGGGGGGACAAAGTACTTC. Its protein product is CASSRGGTKYF.

This clone was recorded once. The chain has TRBV2 and TRBJ2-7, with a possible D match to TRBD1 (5 bases). CDR3 size: 14 residues. V was cut by 3 bases and J by 6 bases, with 15 bases left in between. Germline V gene lookup returns CDR1 SNHLY and CDR2 FYNNEI. CDR3 amino acids: CASSDLVGPVEQYF. In DNA, the CDR3 is TGTGCCAGCAGTGATTTAGTGGGGCCGGTCGAGCAGTACTTC. Full variable domain (remainder filled in from reference TRBV2 and TRBJ2-7): EPEVTQTPSHQVTQMGQEVILRCVPISNHLYFYWYRQILGQKVEFLVSFYNNEISEKSEIFDDQFSVERPDGSNFTLKIRSTKLEDSAMYFCASSDLVGPVEQYFGPGTRLTVT.

The chain employs TRBV6-6 and TRBJ1-2; D unclear. The V gene lost 8 bases and the J gene lost 0 bases, with 7 bases spanning the gap. Germline V CDR1 and CDR2: MNHNY, SVGAGI (reference sequence). CDR3 length: 12 amino acids. CDR3 region: CASARANYGYTF. As DNA, the CDR3 is TGTGCCAGCGCCCGAGCTAACTATGGCTACACCTTC.

The chain carries TRBV7-2 and TRBJ2-5, with TRBD2 identical over 11 bases. The CDR3 runs 14 residues. V dropped 5 bases and J dropped 3; count of bases not matched to a gene: 2. Germline CDR1 is SGHTA and CDR2 is FQGNSA. The DNA for the CDR3 is TGTGCCAGCAGCCCACTAGCGGGAGAAGAGACCCAGTACTTC. Its translation is CASSPLAGEETQYF.

The chain couples TRBV25-1 to TRBJ1-2; weak D call: TRBD1 (6 bases). V lost 4 bases to trimming and J lost 8 bases, with 11 bases between them. Germline V gene sequence: CDR1 MGHDK, CDR2 SYGVNS. The CDR3 length is 12 residues. DNA of the CDR3: TGTGCCAGCAGTGTTACAGGGACCGGCTACACCTTC. Protein sequence: CASSVTGTGYTF.

The chain joins TRBV5-8 to TRBJ2-3, with TRBD1 identical over 8 bases. There are 20 residues in the CDR3. The germline gives CDR1 SGHTS, CDR2 YDEGEE. J was trimmed by 0 bases and V by 0 bases; bases with no gene match: 15. The CDR3 sequence is CASSLDGRGPTFTSTDTQYF. In nucleotides, the CDR3 is TGTGCCAGCAGCTTGGATGGCAGGGGGCCGACCTTTACTAGCACAGATACGCAGTATTTT. Using reference TRBV5-8 and TRBJ2-3 for the parts outside the CDR3, the full variable domain is EAGVTQSPTHLIKTRGQQATLRCSPISGHTSVYWYQQALGLGLQFLLWYDEGEERNRGNFPPRFSGRQFPNYSSELNVNALELEDSALYLCASSLDGRGPTFTSTDTQYFGPGTRLTVL.

J is TRBJ2-7 and V is TRBV2; D is ambiguous. CDR1 SNHLY and CDR2 FYNNEI come from the germline V gene. V lost 1 base to trimming and J lost 1 base, with 11 bases between them. The CDR3 loop spans 15 amino acids. CDR3 nucleotides: TGTGCCAGCAGTGAAGGTTTGTTACAGTCCTACGAGCAGTACTTC. Translation gives CASSEGLLQSYEQYF.

This chain connects TRBV20-1 to TRBJ1-2; D is uncertain. Germline V gene lookup returns CDR1 DFQATT and CDR2 SNEGSKA (reference sequence). V was cut by 0 bases and J by 13 bases, with 12 bases left in between. The CDR3 extends over 11 amino acids. CDR3 loop: CSARDPDWGTF. CDR3 sequence (DNA): TGCAGTGCTAGAGATCCGGACTGGGGCACCTTC.

The CDR3 region has the DNA TGTGCCAGCAGCTTAGCGCTAGCGGGCTCCTACAATGAGCAGTTCTTC. Amino acid sequence: CASSLALAGSYNEQFF. The chain joins TRBV7-9 to TRBJ2-1, with 8 bases aligning to TRBD2. After removal of 0 bases from V and 0 bases from J, the junction contained 1 base not matched to a gene. The CDR3 length is 16 residues. Germline V gene data show CDR1 as SEHNR and CDR2 as FQNEAQ (reference sequence).

The chain is built from TRBV4-1 and TRBJ2-7, with unresolved D. The V and J ends lost 1 base and 3 bases respectively, with 10 bases between them. In germline, CDR1 is MGHRA, CDR2 YSYEKL. CDR3 length equals 14 residues. Here the CDR3 DNA reads TGCGCCAGCAGCCAAGGGCACTTAGACTACGAGCAGTACTTC. Translation gives CASSQGHLDYEQYF.

The gene calls are TRBV10-1 and TRBJ2-7; 8 bases line up with TRBD1. V dropped 5 bases and J dropped 3; count of bases not matched to a gene: 3. The length of the CDR3 is 13 residues. Germline V CDR1 and CDR2: WNHNN, SYGVQD (reference sequence). The CDR3 region has the DNA TGCGCCAGCAGTAGACAGGGGCGCTACGAGCAGTACTTC. Its translation: CASSRQGRYEQYF.

This chain links TRBV7-9 with TRBJ2-3; D perhaps matches TRBD2 (5 bases). Deletions cut 5 bases from V and 6 bases from J, with 21 bases between. This CDR3 spans 16 amino acids. Germline CDR1 SEHNR, CDR2 FQNEAQ (reference sequence). Here the CDR3 DNA reads TGTGCCAGCAGCGACCTCAACTCCGGGATCCGGGATACGCAGTATTTT. It codes for CASSDLNSGIRDTQYF.

The V gene is TRBV19, the J gene TRBJ1-2; 11 bases line up with TRBD1. The CDR3 contains 15 residues. V trimming: 5 bases; J trimming: 4 bases; junction bases outside the gene matches: 6. Germline V gene lookup returns CDR1 LNHDA and CDR2 SQIVND (reference sequence). CDR3 in DNA: TGTGCCAGTAGTGAAGCCGGGACAGGGGGCTATGGCTACACCTTC. As protein: CASSEAGTGGYGYTF.

This clone has only one observation. This rearrangement joins TRBV11-2 to TRBJ2-7, with TRBD1 identical over 9 bases. V dropped 7 bases and J dropped 1; count of bases not matched to a gene: 8. The CDR3 extends over 15 amino acids. The V gene's germline CDR1 is SGHAT and CDR2 FQNNGV. The CDR3 protein is CASTTHRGRSYEQYF. CDR3 DNA: TGTGCCAGCACCACACACAGGGGGCGTTCCTACGAGCAGTACTTC.

The rearrangement uses TRBV4-1 and TRBJ1-5; no clear D gene. This CDR3 is 17 amino acids long. Germline CDR1 MGHRA, CDR2 YSYEKL. The ends were cut back, 1 base at V and 0 bases at J, with 13 bases in the middle. The CDR3 reads CASSQGGGWNSNQPQHF. CDR3 DNA sequence: TGCGCCAGCAGCCAAGGAGGTGGGTGGAATAGCAATCAGCCCCAGCATTTT.